The present entry profiles one TCR beta chain with its context. The sample carries other DNA sequences with the same CDR3. The sample belongs to a study of blood T cell repertoires in COVID-19. Study in general: Nucleic acid was either cDNA or gDNA, and it came from T cells, B-cell-depleted T cells, or PBMCs.

Germline V gives CDR1 SGHNT, CDR2 YYREEE (reference sequence). This CDR3 is 13 amino acids long. The V end was cut by 0 bases, the J end by 4 bases, with 7 bases between. Under the authors' procedure: By means of reference gene primer amplification, nucleated cell counts were estimated. TCRdb's table, derived via immunoSEQ multiplex PCR, lists solely in-frame clones and lacks some. From that table come the V and J calls and clone size; the DNA was used to work out D and trimming. This sample has more than 200,000 clones; 70% to 90% occur once, and the top ten carry roughly 6.7%. Input material: peripheral blood. This TCR came from a woman in her twenties or thirties with COVID-19, enrolled during active disease. The genes are TRBV5-4 and TRBJ1-1; D remains unclear. As DNA, the CDR3 is TGTGCCAGCAGCTTGGTCGGGAGCACTGAAGCTTTCTTT. It is translated as CASSLVGSTEAFF.